This T cell receptor (beta chain) was identified during a study of somatic mutations in cytotoxic T cells in rheumatoid arthritis. Regarding the study as a whole: An age-related increase in CD8+ clonality was seen in rheumatoid arthritis patients but not in healthy controls. Nobody adjusted the slight TRBV07 underrepresentation in rheumatoid arthritis patients for multiple comparisons.

Germline CDR1 LGHNA, CDR2 YSLEER. The CDR3 consists of 16 residues. V was pared by 5 bases and J by 3 bases, with 19 bases between. As originally analysed: Some patient CD8+ clones were larger than 1%, and these rarely matched published virus-specific TCRB sequences. Profiled with immunoSEQ multiplex PCR; TCRdb holds only in-frame clones, not every one. The DNA was the basis for D and trimming; V, J and clone size are from that table. The sample records about 3,000 clones, 85% to 90% being singletons. Concerning this clone itself: The antigen remains unidentified.

Sequencing was done on a sample of CD8+ T cells sorted from blood. V gene TRBV4-3 combines with J gene TRBJ1-2, with D maybe TRBD1 (6 bases). The origin of this receptor is a woman in her fifties or sixties with rheumatoid arthritis. CDR3 amino acids: CASSVVGNRAYYGYTF. DNA for the CDR3: TGCGCCAGCAGCGTGGTAGGAAACAGGGCGTACTATGGCTACACCTTC.